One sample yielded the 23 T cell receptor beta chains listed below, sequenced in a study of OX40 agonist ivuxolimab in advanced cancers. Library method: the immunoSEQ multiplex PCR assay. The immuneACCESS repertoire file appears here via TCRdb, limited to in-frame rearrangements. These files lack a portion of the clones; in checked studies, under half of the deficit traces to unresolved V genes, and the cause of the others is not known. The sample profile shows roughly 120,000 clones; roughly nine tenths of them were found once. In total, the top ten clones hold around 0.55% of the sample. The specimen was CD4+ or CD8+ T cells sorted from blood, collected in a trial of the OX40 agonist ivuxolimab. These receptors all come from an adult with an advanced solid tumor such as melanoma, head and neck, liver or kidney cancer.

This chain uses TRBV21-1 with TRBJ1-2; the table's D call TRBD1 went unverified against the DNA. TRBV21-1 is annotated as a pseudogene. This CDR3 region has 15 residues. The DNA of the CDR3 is TGTGCCAGCAGCAAAAAAAAGTGGACAGCTTATGGCTACACCTTC. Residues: CASSKKKWTAYGYTF.

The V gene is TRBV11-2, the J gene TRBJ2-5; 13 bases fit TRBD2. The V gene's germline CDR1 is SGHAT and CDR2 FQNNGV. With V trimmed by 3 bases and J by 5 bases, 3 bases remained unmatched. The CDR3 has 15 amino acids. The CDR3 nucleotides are TGTGCCAGCAGCTTTACTAGCGGGGGGGTGGAGACCCAGTACTTC. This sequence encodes CASSFTSGGVETQYF.

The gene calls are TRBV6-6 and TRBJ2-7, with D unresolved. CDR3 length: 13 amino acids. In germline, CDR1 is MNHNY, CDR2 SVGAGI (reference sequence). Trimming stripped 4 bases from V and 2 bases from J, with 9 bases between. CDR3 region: CASSSMGTYEQYF. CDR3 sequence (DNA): TGTGCCAGCAGTTCCATGGGAACCTACGAGCAGTACTTC.

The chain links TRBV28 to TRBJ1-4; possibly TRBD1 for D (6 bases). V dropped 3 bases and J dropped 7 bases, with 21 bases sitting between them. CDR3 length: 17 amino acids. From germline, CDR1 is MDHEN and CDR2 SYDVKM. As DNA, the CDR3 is TGTGCCAGCAGTTTGGGCCAGGGGCAGATTAGGAGTGAAAAACTGTTTTTT. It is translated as CASSLGQGQIRSEKLFF.

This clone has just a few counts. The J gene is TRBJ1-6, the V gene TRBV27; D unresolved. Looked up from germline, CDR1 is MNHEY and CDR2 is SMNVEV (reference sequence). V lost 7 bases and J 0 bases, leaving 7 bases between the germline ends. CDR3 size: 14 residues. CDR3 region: CASMQSSYNSPLHF. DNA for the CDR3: TGTGCCAGCATGCAAAGCTCCTATAATTCACCCCTCCACTTT.

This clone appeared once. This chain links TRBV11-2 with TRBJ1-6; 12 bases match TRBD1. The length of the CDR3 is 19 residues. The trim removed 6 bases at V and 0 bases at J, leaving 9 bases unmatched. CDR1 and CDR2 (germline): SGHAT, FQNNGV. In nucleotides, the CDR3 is TGTGCCAGCAGTCCGGGGACAGGGGGCCCGAGCTCCTATAATTCACCCCTCCACTTT. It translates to CASSPGTGGPSSYNSPLHF. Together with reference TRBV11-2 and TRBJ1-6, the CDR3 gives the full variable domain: EAGVAQSPRYKIIEKRQSVAFWCNPISGHATLYWYQQILGQGPKLLIQFQNNGVVDDSQLPKDRFSAERLKGVDSTLKIQPAKLEDSAVYLCASSPGTGGPSSYNSPLHFGNGTRLTVT.

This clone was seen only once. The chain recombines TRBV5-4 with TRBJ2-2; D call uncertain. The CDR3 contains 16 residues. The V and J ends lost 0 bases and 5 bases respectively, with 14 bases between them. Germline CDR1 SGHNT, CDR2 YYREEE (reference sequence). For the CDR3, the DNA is TGTGCCAGCAGCTTGGCCTGGCCCGGTGGAACCGGGGAGCTGTTTTTT. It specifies CASSLAWPGGTGELFF.

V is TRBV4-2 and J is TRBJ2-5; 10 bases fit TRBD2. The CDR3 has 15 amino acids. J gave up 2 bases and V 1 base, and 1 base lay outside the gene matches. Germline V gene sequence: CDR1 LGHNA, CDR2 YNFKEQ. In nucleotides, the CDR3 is TGTGCCAGCAGCCAAGGGACTAGCGGACAAGAGACCCAGTACTTC. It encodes CASSQGTSGQETQYF.

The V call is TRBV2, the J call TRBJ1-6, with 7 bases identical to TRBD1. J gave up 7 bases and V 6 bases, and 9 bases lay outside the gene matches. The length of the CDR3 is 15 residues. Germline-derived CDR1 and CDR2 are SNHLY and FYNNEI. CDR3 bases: TGTGCCAGCAGGTACGGACAGGAGGTGAATTCACCCCTCCACTTT. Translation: CASRYGQEVNSPLHF.

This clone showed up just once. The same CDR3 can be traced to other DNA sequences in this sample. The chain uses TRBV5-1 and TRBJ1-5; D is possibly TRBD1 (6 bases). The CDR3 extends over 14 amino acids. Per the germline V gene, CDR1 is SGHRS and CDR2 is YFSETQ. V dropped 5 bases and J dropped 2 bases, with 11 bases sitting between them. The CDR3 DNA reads TGCGCCAGCAGTCTAGGGGGTGGCAATCAGCCCCAGCATTTT. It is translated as CASSLGGGNQPQHF.

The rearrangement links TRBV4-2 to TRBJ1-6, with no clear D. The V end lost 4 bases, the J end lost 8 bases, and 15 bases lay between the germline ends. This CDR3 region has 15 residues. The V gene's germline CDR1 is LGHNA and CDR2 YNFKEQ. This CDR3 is CASSRKDGSDSPLHF. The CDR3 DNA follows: TGTGCCAGCAGCCGAAAAGACGGGTCCGATTCACCCCTCCACTTT.

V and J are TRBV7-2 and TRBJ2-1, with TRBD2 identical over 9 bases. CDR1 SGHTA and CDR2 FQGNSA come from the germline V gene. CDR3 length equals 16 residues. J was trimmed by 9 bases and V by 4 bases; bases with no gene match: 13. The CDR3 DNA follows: TGTGCCAGCAGCTCGAGAAGCGGGGGGTTAAGCAGTGAGCAGTTCTTC. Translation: CASSSRSGGLSSEQFF. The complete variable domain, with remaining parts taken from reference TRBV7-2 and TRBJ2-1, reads GAGVSQSPSNKVTEKGKDVELRCDPISGHTALYWYRQSLGQGLEFLIYFQGNSAPDKSGLPSDRFSAERTGGSVSTLTIQRTQQEDSAVYLCASSSRSGGLSSEQFFGPGTRLTVL.

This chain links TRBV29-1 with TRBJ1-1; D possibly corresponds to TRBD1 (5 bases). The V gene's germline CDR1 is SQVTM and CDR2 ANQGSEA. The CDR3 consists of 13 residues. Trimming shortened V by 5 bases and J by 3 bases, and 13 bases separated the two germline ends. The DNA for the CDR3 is TGCAGCGTTAGGACATGGGAGGACACTGAAGCTTTCTTT. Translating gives CSVRTWEDTEAFF.

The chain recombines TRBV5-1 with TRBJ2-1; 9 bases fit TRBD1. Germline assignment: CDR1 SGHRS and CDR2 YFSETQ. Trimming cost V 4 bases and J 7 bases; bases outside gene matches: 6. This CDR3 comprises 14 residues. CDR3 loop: CASSGRQGVNEQFF. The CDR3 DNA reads TGCGCCAGCAGCGGGAGACAGGGGGTAAATGAGCAGTTCTTC.

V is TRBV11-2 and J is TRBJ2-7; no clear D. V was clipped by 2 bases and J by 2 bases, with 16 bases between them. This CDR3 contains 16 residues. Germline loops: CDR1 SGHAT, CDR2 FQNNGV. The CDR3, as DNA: TGTGCCAGCAGCTTAACACGACCCATAAGGGCCTACGAGCAGTACTTC. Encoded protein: CASSLTRPIRAYEQYF.

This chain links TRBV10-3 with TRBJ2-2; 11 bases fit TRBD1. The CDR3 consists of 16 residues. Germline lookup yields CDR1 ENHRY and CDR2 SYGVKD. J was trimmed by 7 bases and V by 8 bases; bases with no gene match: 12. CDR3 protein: CAIGATGTGGIGELFF. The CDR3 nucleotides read TGTGCCATCGGAGCCACCGGGACAGGGGGGATCGGGGAGCTGTTTTTT.

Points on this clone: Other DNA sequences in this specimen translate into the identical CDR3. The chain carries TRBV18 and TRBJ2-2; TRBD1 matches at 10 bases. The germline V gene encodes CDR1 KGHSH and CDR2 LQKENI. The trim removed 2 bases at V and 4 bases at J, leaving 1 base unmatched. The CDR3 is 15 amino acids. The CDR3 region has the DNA TGTGCCAGCTCACCAGGGACAGGGGCCACCGGGGAGCTGTTTTTT. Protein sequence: CASSPGTGATGELFF.

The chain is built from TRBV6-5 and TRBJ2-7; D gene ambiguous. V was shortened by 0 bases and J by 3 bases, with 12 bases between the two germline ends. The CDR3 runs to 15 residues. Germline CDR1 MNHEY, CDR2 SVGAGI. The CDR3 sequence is CASSYSSRPFYEQYF. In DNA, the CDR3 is TGTGCCAGCAGTTACTCATCAAGGCCCTTCTACGAGCAGTACTTC.

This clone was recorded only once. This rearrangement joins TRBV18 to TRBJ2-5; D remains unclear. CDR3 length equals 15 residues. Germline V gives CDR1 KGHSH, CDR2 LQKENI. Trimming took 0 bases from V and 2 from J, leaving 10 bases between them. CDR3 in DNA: TGTGCCAGCTCACCACCCCCGAACCGTCAAGAGACCCAGTACTTC. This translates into CASSPPPNRQETQYF.

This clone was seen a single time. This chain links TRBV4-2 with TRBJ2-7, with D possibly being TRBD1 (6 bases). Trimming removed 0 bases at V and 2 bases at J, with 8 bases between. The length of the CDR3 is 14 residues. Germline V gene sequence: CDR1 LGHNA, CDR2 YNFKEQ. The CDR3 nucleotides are TGTGCCAGCAGCCAAGAGCGGACAGCCTACGAGCAGTACTTC. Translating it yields CASSQERTAYEQYF.

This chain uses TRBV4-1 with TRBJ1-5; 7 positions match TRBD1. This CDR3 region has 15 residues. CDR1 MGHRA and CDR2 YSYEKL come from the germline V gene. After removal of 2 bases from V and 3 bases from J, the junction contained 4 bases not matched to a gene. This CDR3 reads CASSQYDRDNQPQHF. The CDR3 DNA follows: TGCGCCAGCAGCCAATATGACAGGGACAATCAGCCCCAGCATTTT.

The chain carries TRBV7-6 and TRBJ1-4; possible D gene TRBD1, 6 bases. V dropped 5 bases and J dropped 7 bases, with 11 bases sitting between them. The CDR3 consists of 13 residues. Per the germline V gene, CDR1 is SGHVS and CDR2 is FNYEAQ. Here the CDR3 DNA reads TGTGCCAGCAGCCCAGGACAGATTGAAAAACTGTTTTTT. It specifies CASSPGQIEKLFF.

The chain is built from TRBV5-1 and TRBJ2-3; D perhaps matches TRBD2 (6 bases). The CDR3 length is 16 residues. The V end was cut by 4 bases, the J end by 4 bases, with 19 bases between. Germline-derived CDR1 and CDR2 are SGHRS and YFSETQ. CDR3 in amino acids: CASSPPGVLLPDTQYF. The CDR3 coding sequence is TGCGCCAGCAGCCCCCCGGGGGTCCTACTCCCAGATACGCAGTATTTT.